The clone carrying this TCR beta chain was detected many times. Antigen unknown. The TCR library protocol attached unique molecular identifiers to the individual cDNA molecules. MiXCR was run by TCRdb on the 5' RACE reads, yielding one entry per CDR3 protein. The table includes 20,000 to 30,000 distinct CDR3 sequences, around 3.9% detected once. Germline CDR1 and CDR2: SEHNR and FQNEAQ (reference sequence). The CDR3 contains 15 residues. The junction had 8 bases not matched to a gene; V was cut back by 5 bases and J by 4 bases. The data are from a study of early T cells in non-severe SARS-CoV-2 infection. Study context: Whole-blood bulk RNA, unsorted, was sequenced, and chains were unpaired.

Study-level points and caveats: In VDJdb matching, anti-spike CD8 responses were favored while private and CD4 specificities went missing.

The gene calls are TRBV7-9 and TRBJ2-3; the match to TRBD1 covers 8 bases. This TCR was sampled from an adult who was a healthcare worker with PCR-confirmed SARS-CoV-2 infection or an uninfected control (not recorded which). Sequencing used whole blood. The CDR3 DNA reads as TGTGCCAGCAGCCCGGACAGGGTTTCATCAGATACGCAGTATTTT. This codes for CASSPDRVSSDTQYF.